The 19 T cell receptor beta chains below were found in one sample sequenced in a study of CD8 T cells in Susac syndrome. With random hexamers, reverse transcription was performed on about 0.45 to 1 ug of RNA. In TCRdb, the immunoSEQ multiplex PCR reads were re-called with MiXCR into one record per CDR3 protein. This sample has roughly 52,000 distinct CDR3 sequences, with approximately 95% found just once. Sequenced material: CD8+ T cells from PBMCs. All receptors derive from a human donor with Susac syndrome.

The CDR3 reads CASSPDRGLNEQYF. For the CDR3, the DNA is TGTGCCAGCAGTCCGGACAGGGGGCTGAACGAGCAGTACTTC. This chain connects TRBV6-2 or TRBV6-3 to TRBJ2-7; TRBD1 matches 11 bases. The CDR3 is made up of 14 amino acids. The germline gives CDR1 MNHEY, CDR2 SVGEGT. Trimming at V came to 5 bases and at J to 5 bases, leaving 5 bases not matched to a gene.

Only one count was recorded for this clonotype. The chain has TRBV24-1 and TRBJ2-2; tentative D call: TRBD1 (6 bases). The ends were cut back, 1 base at V and 2 bases at J, with 10 bases in the middle. CDR1 and CDR2 from the germline V gene are KGHDR and SFDVKD. The CDR3 covers 16 residues. The CDR3 spells CATSDFDRTNTGELFF. CDR3 bases: TGTGCCACCAGTGATTTTGACAGGACTAACACCGGGGAGCTGTTTTTT.

About this clonotype itself: One junction end does not reproduce the germline sequence, and a read error may be involved. The gene calls are TRBV29-1 and TRBJ1-2; TRBD1 agrees at 7 bases. There are 13 residues in the CDR3. Germline V gene sequence: CDR1 SQVTM, CDR2 ANQGSEA. The CDR3 loop reads CSVDRDSRYGYTF. The CDR3 DNA follows: TGCAGCGTTGACAGGGACAGCCGCTATGGGTACACCTTC.

The gene calls are TRBV7-9 and TRBJ1-1, with D unclear. V was shortened by 5 bases and J by 6 bases, with 10 bases between the two germline ends. The CDR3 loop spans 12 amino acids. Germline V gene data show CDR1 as SEHNR and CDR2 as FQNEAQ (reference sequence). CDR3 DNA: TGTGCCAGCAGCCCCGGGGTTGCTGAAGCTTTCTTT. Translation gives CASSPGVAEAFF. Full variable domain (rest looked up from reference TRBV7-9 and TRBJ1-1): DTGVSQNPRHKITKRGQNVTFRCDPISEHNRLYWYRQTLGQGPEFLTYFQNEAQLEKSRLLSDRFSAERPKGSFSTLEIQRTEQGDSAMYLCASSPGVAEAFFGQGTRLTVV.

This clonotype has just one count. V is TRBV4-2 and J is TRBJ2-7, with TRBD2 identical over 9 bases. This CDR3 is 14 amino acids long. With V trimmed by 2 bases and J by 6 bases, 5 bases remained unmatched. Germline V gene data show CDR1 as LGHNA and CDR2 as YNFKEQ. This CDR3 is CASSQPGTSLEQYF. CDR3 DNA: TGTGCCAGCAGCCAACCCGGGACTAGCCTCGAGCAGTACTTC.

The gene calls are TRBV20-1 and TRBJ2-3; D uncertain. The germline V and J ends were trimmed by 1 base and 3 bases, with 11 bases remaining between them. This CDR3 has 14 amino acids. The V gene's germline CDR1 is DFQATT and CDR2 SNEGSKA (reference sequence). DNA of the CDR3: TGCAGTGCTAGAGTAAGGGAAAGGACAGATACGCAGTATTTT. As protein: CSARVRERTDTQYF.

The V call is TRBV6-5, the J call TRBJ2-2, with D hard to call. In germline, CDR1 is MNHEY, CDR2 SVGAGI. V dropped 5 bases and J dropped 2 bases, with 6 bases sitting between them. The CDR3 consists of 13 residues. The CDR3 nucleotides are TGTGCCAGCAGTCCGAGTAACACCGGGGAGCTGTTTTTT. Its translation: CASSPSNTGELFF.

This clonotype was detected only once. The genes are TRBV29-1 and TRBJ2-1, with 8 positions matching TRBD2. V was clipped by 0 bases and J by 0 bases; unmatched bases: 4. The CDR3 is made up of 16 amino acids. The V gene's germline CDR1 is SQVTM and CDR2 ANQGSEA. The CDR3 here is CSVEDPRGGSYNEQFF. For the CDR3, the DNA is TGCAGCGTTGAAGATCCTCGGGGGGGCTCCTACAATGAGCAGTTCTTC.

V and J are TRBV12-3 or TRBV12-4 and TRBJ1-6, with D possibly being TRBD1 (5 bases). This CDR3 region has 12 residues. The ends were cut back, 3 bases at V and 9 bases at J, with 6 bases in the middle. The DNA for the CDR3 is TGTGCCAGCAGTTTTGGGGGTTCACCCCTCCACTTT. Translated, it gives CASSFGGSPLHF.

V is TRBV6-2 or TRBV6-3 and J is TRBJ2-3; a weak D match, TRBD1 (5 bases). CDR3 length: 13 amino acids. CDR1 is MNHEY and CDR2 is SVGEGT in the germline V gene. Trimming left V 3 bases short and J 9 bases short, with 13 bases between. CDR3 sequence reads: CASSYGSGKTQYF. The CDR3 coding sequence is TGTGCCAGCAGTTATGGATCAGGGAAGACGCAGTATTTT.

CDR3 residues: CASRREFSPTDTQYF. The CDR3 DNA reads TGTGCCAGCAGGAGGGAGTTTAGCCCTACAGATACGCAGTATTTT. The gene calls are TRBV28 and TRBJ2-3; D might be TRBD2 (5 bases). The V gene lost 6 bases and the J gene lost 3 bases, with 16 bases spanning the gap. Germline V CDR1 and CDR2: MDHEN, SYDVKM. The CDR3 covers 15 residues.

This clonotype was recorded only once. The rearrangement uses TRBV6-5 and TRBJ1-2, with no clear D. CDR1 is MNHEY, CDR2 SVGAGI, per germline. The CDR3 loop spans 12 amino acids. The V end lost 6 bases, the J end lost 8 bases, and 13 bases lay between the germline ends. CDR3 region: CASRYQDGGYTF. The CDR3 DNA is TGTGCCAGCAGATATCAGGACGGGGGCTACACCTTC.

A word on this clonotype: Because the CDR3's place on the DNA is in doubt, the DNA is left out and the CDR3 is given as listed by TCRdb. V usage is TRBV30 and J usage is TRBJ1-1; the D call TRBD1 from the table was never checked on the DNA. Per the germline V gene, CDR1 is GTSNPN and CDR2 is SVGIG (reference sequence). The CDR3 sequence runs 11 residues, both termini included. CDR3 in amino acids: CAWGNGAPVFF.

The chain links TRBV4-1 to TRBJ2-7, with a weak D call TRBD2 (6 bases). Germline values: CDR1 MGHRA, CDR2 YSYEKL. The V gene lost 0 bases and the J gene lost 2 bases, with 11 bases spanning the gap. The CDR3 consists of 15 residues. CDR3 amino acids: CASSQDAPGAYEQYF. CDR3 sequence (DNA): TGCGCCAGCAGCCAAGATGCACCGGGGGCCTACGAGCAGTACTTC.

V usage is TRBV23-1 and J usage is TRBJ2-1; 11 bases line up with TRBD2. TRBV23-1 is assigned to the ORF class and has an uncertain function. The V and J ends lost 6 bases and 8 bases, in that order; junction bases with no gene match: 12. The CDR3 is 16 residues long. The CDR3 region is CASSNFSGGAGHEQFF. In DNA form, the CDR3 reads TGCGCCAGCAGCAACTTTAGCGGGGGGGCAGGCCATGAGCAGTTCTTC.

The rearrangement uses TRBV7-8 and TRBJ1-1; D is possibly TRBD1 (6 bases). CDR1 SGHVS and CDR2 FQNEAQ come from the germline V gene. Trimming took 5 bases from V and 5 from J, leaving 15 bases between them. The CDR3 is 14 amino acids. Here the CDR3 reads CASSTTGAGTEAFF. CDR3 nucleotide sequence: TGTGCCAGCAGCACGACAGGCGCGGGGACTGAAGCTTTCTTT.

The V call is TRBV15, the J call TRBJ2-7; D gene ambiguous. Trimming removed 0 bases from V and 7 bases from J, with 10 bases in between. The CDR3 contains 13 residues. Germline loops: CDR1 LNHNV, CDR2 YYDKDF (reference sequence). The CDR3 is CATSRERAREQYF. The CDR3 nucleotides are TGTGCCACCAGCAGAGAACGAGCGCGAGAGCAGTACTTC.

The CDR3 DNA sequence: TGTGCCAGTAGCCCAATACGACAGCCCAGATATGGCTACACCTTC. As protein: CASSPIRQPRYGYTF. The V gene is TRBV19, the J gene TRBJ1-2; D possibly corresponds to TRBD1 (5 bases). The CDR3 is made up of 15 amino acids. V lost 6 bases, J lost 5 bases, and 19 bases lay in between. Germline loops: CDR1 LNHDA, CDR2 SQIVND (reference sequence).

This sequence joins TRBV5-6 and TRBJ2-7, with D perhaps TRBD2 (5 bases). V was shortened by 7 bases and J by 2 bases, with 13 bases between the two germline ends. This CDR3 comprises 13 residues. Per germline, CDR1 SGHDT and CDR2 YYEEEE. CDR3 protein: CASGPHSAYEQYF. The DNA for the CDR3 is TGTGCCAGCGGCCCACATAGCGCCTACGAGCAGTACTTC.